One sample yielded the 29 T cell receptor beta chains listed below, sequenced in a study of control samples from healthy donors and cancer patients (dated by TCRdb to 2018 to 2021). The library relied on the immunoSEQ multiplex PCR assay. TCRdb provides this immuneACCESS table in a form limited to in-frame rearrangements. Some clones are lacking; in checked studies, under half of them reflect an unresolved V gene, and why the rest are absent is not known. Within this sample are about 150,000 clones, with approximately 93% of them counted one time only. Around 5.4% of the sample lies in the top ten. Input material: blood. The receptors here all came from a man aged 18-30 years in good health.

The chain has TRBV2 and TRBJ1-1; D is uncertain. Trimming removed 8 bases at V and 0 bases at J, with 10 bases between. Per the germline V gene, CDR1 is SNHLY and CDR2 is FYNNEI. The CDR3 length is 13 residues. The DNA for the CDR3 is TGTGCCAGCGCGTTTACAGTGAACACTGAAGCTTTCTTT. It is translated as CASAFTVNTEAFF.

The CDR3 sequence: CASSLYVGSDTQYF. CDR3 in DNA: TGTGCCAGCAGTTTGTATGTTGGATCGGATACGCAGTATTTT. The rearrangement links TRBV6-2 or TRBV6-3 to TRBJ2-3; D uncertain. V shed 4 bases and J shed 6 bases, with 14 bases lying between them. The CDR3 runs 14 residues. Germline CDR1 is MNHEY and CDR2 is SVGEGT.

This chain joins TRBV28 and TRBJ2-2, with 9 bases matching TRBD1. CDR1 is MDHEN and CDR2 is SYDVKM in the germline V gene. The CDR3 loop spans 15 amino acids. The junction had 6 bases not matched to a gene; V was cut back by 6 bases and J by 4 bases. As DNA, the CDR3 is TGTGCCAGCAGCATGGACAGGGGCGGCACCGGGGAGCTGTTTTTT. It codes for CASSMDRGGTGELFF.

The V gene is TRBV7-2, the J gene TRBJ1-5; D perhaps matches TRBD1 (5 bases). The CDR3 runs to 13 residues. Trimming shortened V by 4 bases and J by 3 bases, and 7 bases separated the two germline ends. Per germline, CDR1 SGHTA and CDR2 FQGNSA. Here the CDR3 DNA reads TGTGCCAGCAGCTCGGGACCCAATCAGCCCCAGCATTTT. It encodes CASSSGPNQPQHF.

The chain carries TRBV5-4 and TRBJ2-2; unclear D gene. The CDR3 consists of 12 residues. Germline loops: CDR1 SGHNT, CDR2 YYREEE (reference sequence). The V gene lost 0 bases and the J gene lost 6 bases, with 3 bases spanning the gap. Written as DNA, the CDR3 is TGTGCCAGCAGCTTGGTTGCCGGGGAGCTGTTTTTT. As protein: CASSLVAGELFF. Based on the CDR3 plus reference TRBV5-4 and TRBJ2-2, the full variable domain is ETGVTQSPTHLIKTRGQQVTLRCSSQSGHNTVSWYQQALGQGPQFIFQYYREEENGRGNFPPRFSGLQFPNYSSELNVNALELDDSALYLCASSLVAGELFFGEGSRLTVL.

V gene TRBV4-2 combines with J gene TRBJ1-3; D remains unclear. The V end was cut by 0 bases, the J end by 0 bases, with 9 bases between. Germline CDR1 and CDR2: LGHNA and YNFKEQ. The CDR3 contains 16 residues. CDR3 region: CASSQDLGISGNTIYF. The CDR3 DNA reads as TGTGCCAGCAGCCAAGATTTGGGGATCTCTGGAAACACCATATATTTT.

CDR3 coding DNA: TGTGCCAGCAGAAAACGTGATTTGGAAAAACTGTTTTTT. It specifies CASRKRDLEKLFF. The chain is built from TRBV6-5 and TRBJ1-4; D gene ambiguous. CDR3 length equals 13 residues. Deletions cut 6 bases from V and 8 bases from J, with 13 bases between. Germline CDR1 is MNHEY and CDR2 is SVGAGI.

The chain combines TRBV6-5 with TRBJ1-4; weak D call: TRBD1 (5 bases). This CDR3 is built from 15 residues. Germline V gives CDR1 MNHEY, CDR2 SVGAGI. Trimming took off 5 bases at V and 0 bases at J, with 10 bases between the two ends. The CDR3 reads CASSTGLATNEKLFF. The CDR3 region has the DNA TGTGCCAGCAGTACGGGACTGGCAACTAATGAAAAACTGTTTTTT.

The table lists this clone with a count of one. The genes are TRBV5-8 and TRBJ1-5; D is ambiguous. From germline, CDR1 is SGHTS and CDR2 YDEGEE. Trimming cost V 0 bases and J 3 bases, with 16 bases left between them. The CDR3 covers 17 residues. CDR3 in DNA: TGTGCCAGCAGCTTGGCCGATTGGGGAGTTCCCAATCAGCCCCAGCATTTT. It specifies CASSLADWGVPNQPQHF.

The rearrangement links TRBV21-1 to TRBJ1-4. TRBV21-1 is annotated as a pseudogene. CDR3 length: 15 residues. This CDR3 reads CASSKHKGLNEKLFF. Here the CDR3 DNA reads TGTGCCAGCAGCAAACATAAGGGCCTTAATGAAAAACTGTTTTTT.

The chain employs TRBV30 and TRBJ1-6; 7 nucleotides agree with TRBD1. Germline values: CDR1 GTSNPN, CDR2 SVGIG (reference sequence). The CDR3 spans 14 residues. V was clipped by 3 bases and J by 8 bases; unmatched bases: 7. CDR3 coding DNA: TGTGCCTGGAGGGTGACCACAGGGGATTCACCCCTCCACTTT. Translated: CAWRVTTGDSPLHF.

The CDR3 bases are TGTGCCAGCAGCTTGGCTGGAAGTAATGAAAAACTGTTTTTT. Its protein is CASSLAGSNEKLFF. V gene TRBV5-6 combines with J gene TRBJ1-4, with D unclear. This CDR3 has 14 amino acids. Germline V gives CDR1 SGHDT, CDR2 YYEEEE. V was trimmed by 0 bases and J by 4 bases, leaving 7 bases between them.

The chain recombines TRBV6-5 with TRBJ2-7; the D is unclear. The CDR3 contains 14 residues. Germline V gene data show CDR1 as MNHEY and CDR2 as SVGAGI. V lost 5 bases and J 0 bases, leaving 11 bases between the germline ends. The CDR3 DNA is TGTGCCAGCAGTCTCACAGACCACTCCTACGAGCAGTACTTC. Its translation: CASSLTDHSYEQYF.

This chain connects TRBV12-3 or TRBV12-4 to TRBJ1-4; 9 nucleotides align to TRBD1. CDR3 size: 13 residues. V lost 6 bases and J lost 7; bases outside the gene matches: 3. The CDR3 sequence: CASRGQGGEKLFF. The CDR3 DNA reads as TGTGCCAGCAGGGGACAGGGCGGTGAAAAACTGTTTTTT.

Here the CDR3 reads CASSLKRGLGGSGFGDEQFF. The CDR3 DNA reads as TGTGCCAGCAGCTTAAAACGGGGCTTGGGTGGTAGCGGGTTCGGCGATGAGCAGTTCTTC. This chain uses TRBV7-3 with TRBJ2-1; TRBD2 matches 7 bases. CDR1 is SGHTA and CDR2 is FQGTGA in the germline V gene. V gave up 1 base and J gave up 8 bases; unmatched junction bases: 23. There are 20 residues in the CDR3.

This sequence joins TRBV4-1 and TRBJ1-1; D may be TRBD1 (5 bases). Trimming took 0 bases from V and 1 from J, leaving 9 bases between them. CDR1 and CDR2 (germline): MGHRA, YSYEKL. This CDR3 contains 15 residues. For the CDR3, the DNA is TGCGCCAGCAGCCAAGACAGGGCGAGGAACACTGAAGCTTTCTTT. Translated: CASSQDRARNTEAFF.

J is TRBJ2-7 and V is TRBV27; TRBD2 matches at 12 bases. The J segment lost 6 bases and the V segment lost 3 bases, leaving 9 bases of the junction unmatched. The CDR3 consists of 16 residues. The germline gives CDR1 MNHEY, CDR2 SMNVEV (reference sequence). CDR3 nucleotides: TGTGCCAGCAGTTTCTCCCGGACTAGCGGGAAGGCCGAGCAGTACTTC. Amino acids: CASSFSRTSGKAEQYF.

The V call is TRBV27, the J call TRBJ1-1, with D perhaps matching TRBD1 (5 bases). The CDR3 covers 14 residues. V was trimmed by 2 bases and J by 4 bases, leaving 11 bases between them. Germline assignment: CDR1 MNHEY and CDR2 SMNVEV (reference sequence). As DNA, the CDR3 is TGTGCCAGCAGTTTAGGGCAGGGCCCCACTGAAGCTTTCTTT. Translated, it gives CASSLGQGPTEAFF.

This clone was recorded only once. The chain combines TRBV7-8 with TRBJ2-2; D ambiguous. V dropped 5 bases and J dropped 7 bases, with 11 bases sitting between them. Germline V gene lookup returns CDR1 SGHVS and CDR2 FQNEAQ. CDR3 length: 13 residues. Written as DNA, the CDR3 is TGTGCCAGCAGCCCACAGCTGATCGGGGAGCTGTTTTTT. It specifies CASSPQLIGELFF. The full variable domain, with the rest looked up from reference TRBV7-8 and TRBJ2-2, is GAGVSQSPRYKVAKRGQDVALRCDPISGHVSLFWYQQALGQGPEFLTYFQNEAQLDKSGLPSDRFFAERPEGSVSTLKIQRTQQEDSAVYLCASSPQLIGELFFGEGSRLTVL.

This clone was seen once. CDR3 nucleotides: TGTGCCAGTAGTCCAGCGGGAGGGGCCTACGAGCAGTACTTC. Protein sequence: CASSPAGGAYEQYF. The chain has TRBV19 and TRBJ2-7; TRBD2 matches at 10 bases. This CDR3 region has 14 residues. The germline V gene encodes CDR1 LNHDA and CDR2 SQIVND (reference sequence). V gave up 5 bases and J gave up 2 bases; unmatched junction bases: 3.

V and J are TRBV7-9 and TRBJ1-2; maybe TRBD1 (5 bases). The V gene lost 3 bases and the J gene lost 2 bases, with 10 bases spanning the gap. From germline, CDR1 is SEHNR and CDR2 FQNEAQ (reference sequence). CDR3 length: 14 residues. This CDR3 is CASSLGRGNYGYTF. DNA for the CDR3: TGTGCCAGCAGCTTGGGACGGGGAAACTATGGCTACACCTTC. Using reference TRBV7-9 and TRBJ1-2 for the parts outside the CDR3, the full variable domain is DTGVSQNPRHKITKRGQNVTFRCDPISEHNRLYWYRQTLGQGPEFLTYFQNEAQLEKSRLLSDRFSAERPKGSFSTLEIQRTEQGDSAMYLCASSLGRGNYGYTFGSGTRLTVV.

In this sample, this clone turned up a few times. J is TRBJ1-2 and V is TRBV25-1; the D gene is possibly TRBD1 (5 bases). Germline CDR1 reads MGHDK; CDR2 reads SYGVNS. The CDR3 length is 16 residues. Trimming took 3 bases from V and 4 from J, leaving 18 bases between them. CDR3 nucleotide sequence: TGTGCCAGCAGTGATGGGGACTTCTCTACTAGCTATGGCTACACCTTC. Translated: CASSDGDFSTSYGYTF.

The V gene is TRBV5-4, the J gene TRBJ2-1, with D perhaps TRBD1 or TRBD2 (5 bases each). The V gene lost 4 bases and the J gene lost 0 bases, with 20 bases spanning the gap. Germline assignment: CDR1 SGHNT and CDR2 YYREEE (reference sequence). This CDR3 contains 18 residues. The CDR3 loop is CASSPWGTTHPSYNEQFF. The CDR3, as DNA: TGTGCCAGCAGCCCCTGGGGGACGACCCACCCCTCCTACAATGAGCAGTTCTTC.

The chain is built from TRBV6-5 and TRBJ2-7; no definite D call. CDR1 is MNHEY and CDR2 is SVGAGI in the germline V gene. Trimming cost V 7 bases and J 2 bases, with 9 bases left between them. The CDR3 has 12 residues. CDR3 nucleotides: TGTGCCAGCAACTCAGTCCCCTACGAGCAGTACTTC. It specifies CASNSVPYEQYF.

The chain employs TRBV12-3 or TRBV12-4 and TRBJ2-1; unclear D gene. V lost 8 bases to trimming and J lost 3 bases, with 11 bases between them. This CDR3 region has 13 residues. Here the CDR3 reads CASSLGFYNEQFF. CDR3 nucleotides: TGTGCCAGCTCTCTCGGTTTCTACAATGAGCAGTTCTTC.

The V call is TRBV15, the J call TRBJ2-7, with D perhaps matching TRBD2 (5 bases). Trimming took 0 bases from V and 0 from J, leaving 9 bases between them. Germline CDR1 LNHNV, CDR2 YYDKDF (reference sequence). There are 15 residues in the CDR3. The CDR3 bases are TGTGCCACCAGCAGAGATGCGAGGGTCTCCTACGAGCAGTACTTC. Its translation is CATSRDARVSYEQYF.

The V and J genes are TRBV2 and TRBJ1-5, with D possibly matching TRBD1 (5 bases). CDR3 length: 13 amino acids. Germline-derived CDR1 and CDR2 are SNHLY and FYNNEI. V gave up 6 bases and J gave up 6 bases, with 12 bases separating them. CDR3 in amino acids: CASRGREGQPQHF. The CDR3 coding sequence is TGTGCCAGCAGGGGCAGGGAAGGTCAGCCCCAGCATTTT.

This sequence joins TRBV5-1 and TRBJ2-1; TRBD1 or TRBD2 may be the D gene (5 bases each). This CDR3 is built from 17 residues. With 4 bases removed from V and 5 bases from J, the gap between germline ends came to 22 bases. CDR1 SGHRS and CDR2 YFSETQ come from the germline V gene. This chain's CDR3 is CASSGWQRGRLNNEQFF. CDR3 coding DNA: TGCGCCAGCAGCGGATGGCAGAGGGGTCGGCTTAACAATGAGCAGTTCTTC.

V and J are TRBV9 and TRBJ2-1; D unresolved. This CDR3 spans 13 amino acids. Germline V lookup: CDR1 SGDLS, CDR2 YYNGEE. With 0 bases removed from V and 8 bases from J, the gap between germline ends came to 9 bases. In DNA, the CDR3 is TGTGCCAGCAGCGTAGCCCTTATGGATGAGCAGTTCTTC. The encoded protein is CASSVALMDEQFF.